These 14 T cell receptor beta chains share one sample of origin, sequenced in a study of T-cell memory formation after mild COVID-19. TCRdb redid the calling of the 5' RACE reads with MiXCR, one entry per CDR3 protein. This table has under 300,000 distinct CDR3 sequences, 7% to 10% appearing once. Sequences were obtained from PBMCs or a T cell subset sorted from them (not recorded which). These receptors were obtained from a man aged 18-30 years who had mild COVID-19 (a few samples of this study predate the infection). Cell type and time point are not known.

The chain couples TRBV6-1 to TRBJ2-6, with D possibly TRBD1 on 6 matching bases. Germline lookup yields CDR1 MNHNS and CDR2 SASEGT. This CDR3 comprises 16 residues. V was shortened by 8 bases and J by 0 bases, with 14 bases between the two germline ends. The CDR3 protein is CASFHTGFSGANVLTF. CDR3 nucleotides: TGTGCCAGCTTTCATACAGGGTTCTCTGGGGCCAACGTCCTGACTTTC.

Only a few counts were recorded for this clonotype. The CDR3 region is CASSFSGMGSPLHF. Written as DNA, the CDR3 is TGTGCCAGCAGCTTTTCGGGGATGGGTTCACCCCTCCACTTT. The chain links TRBV7-6 to TRBJ1-6; no clear D gene. This CDR3 region has 14 residues. The V and J ends lost 3 bases and 9 bases respectively, with 12 bases between them. The germline CDR1 and CDR2 sequences are SGHVS and FNYEAQ.

This clonotype occurred a few times. V usage is TRBV5-1 and J usage is TRBJ2-7; 7 nucleotides line up with TRBD1. The CDR3 has 14 residues. CDR1 and CDR2 (germline): SGHRS, YFSETQ. V was clipped by 5 bases and J by 3 bases; unmatched bases: 8. CDR3: CASSLAGTDYEQYF. The DNA for the CDR3 is TGCGCCAGCAGTCTGGCTGGGACAGACTACGAGCAGTACTTC.

There are many counts of this clonotype. This chain links TRBV4-3 with TRBJ2-3; D unclear. Germline assignment: CDR1 LGHNA and CDR2 YSLEER. V was pared by 1 base and J by 6 bases, with 11 bases between. CDR3 length: 14 amino acids. This chain's CDR3 is CASSQGRFGDTQYF. In DNA form, the CDR3 reads TGCGCCAGCAGCCAAGGTCGGTTCGGGGATACGCAGTATTTT.

The V and J genes are TRBV24-1 and TRBJ2-3; 10 bases align to TRBD2. This CDR3 has 16 amino acids. V gave up 4 bases and J gave up 4 bases; unmatched junction bases: 7. Germline CDR1 and CDR2: KGHDR and SFDVKD. The CDR3 here is CATSDPSGGDADTQYF. DNA of the CDR3: TGTGCCACCAGTGACCCGAGCGGGGGGGACGCAGATACGCAGTATTTT.

This clonotype has more than one count but fewer than ten. The CDR3 protein is CASSLGTGLGQPQHF. Here the CDR3 DNA reads TGTGCCAGCAGCTTAGGGACAGGGTTGGGGCAGCCCCAGCATTTT. V is TRBV7-2 and J is TRBJ1-5, with TRBD1 matching over 8 bases. Germline assignment: CDR1 SGHTA and CDR2 FQGNSA. This CDR3 has 15 residues. V dropped 1 base and J dropped 7; count of bases not matched to a gene: 6.

CDR3 in amino acids: CSARIRDRGLSGYTF. The CDR3 DNA reads TGCAGTGCGCGTATCCGGGACAGGGGGCTTAGTGGCTACACCTTC. This rearrangement joins TRBV20-1 to TRBJ1-2; 12 positions agree with TRBD1. The germline CDR1 and CDR2 sequences are DFQATT and SNEGSKA (reference sequence). Trimming took 6 bases from V and 7 from J; bases not matched to a gene: 12. The CDR3 spans 15 residues.

The chain joins TRBV9 to TRBJ2-7, with D tentatively TRBD2 (6 bases). Looked up from germline, CDR1 is SGDLS and CDR2 is YYNGEE. This CDR3 has 14 residues. V gave up 2 bases and J gave up 3 bases, with 12 bases separating them. CDR3 residues: CASSVGGTYYEQYF. CDR3 coding DNA: TGTGCCAGCAGCGTCGGGGGAACCTACTACGAGCAGTACTTC.

The chain is built from TRBV10-3 and TRBJ1-5, with D hard to call. In germline, CDR1 is ENHRY, CDR2 SYGVKD. V dropped 3 bases and J dropped 4 bases, with 7 bases sitting between them. CDR3 length: 13 residues. The CDR3 reads CAISDEGNQPQHF. The CDR3 coding sequence is TGTGCCATCAGTGACGAGGGAAATCAGCCCCAGCATTTT.

This clonotype appeared a few times. The chain uses TRBV28 and TRBJ2-5; 9 nucleotides match TRBD2. In germline, CDR1 is MDHEN, CDR2 SYDVKM. There are 14 residues in the CDR3. After removal of 3 bases from V and 5 bases from J, the junction contained 4 bases not matched to a gene. CDR3 loop: CASSFKRGVETQYF. Here the CDR3 DNA reads TGTGCCAGCAGTTTCAAGCGGGGGGTGGAGACCCAGTACTTC.

The table lists this clonotype with many counts. The rearrangement uses TRBV12-3 or TRBV12-4 and TRBJ2-1, with 7 bases aligning to TRBD2. This CDR3 region has 13 residues. Trimming took 4 bases from V and 12 from J; bases not matched to a gene: 9. The CDR3 region is CASSSVRWGGQFF. CDR3 DNA sequence: TGTGCCAGCAGTTCGGTCAGATGGGGGGGGCAGTTCTTC.

V and J are TRBV20-1 and TRBJ2-1, with 8 positions matching TRBD2. The CDR3 extends over 15 amino acids. V lost 1 base to trimming and J lost 6 bases; unmatched junction nucleotides: 8. Germline V CDR1 and CDR2: DFQATT, SNEGSKA (reference sequence). The CDR3 loop is CSARGARGGLNEQFF. For the CDR3, the DNA is TGCAGTGCTAGAGGGGCCCGGGGGGGCCTCAATGAGCAGTTCTTC.

This chain joins TRBV19 and TRBJ2-2; D might be TRBD2 (6 bases). From germline, CDR1 is LNHDA and CDR2 SQIVND (reference sequence). The CDR3 is 18 residues long. With 5 bases removed from V and 2 bases from J, the gap between germline ends came to 21 bases. The CDR3 nucleotides read TGTGCCAGTAGTCAGGAGGGTTCCGGGACTCTCAACACCGGGGAGCTGTTTTTT. It translates to CASSQEGSGTLNTGELFF.

This clonotype has a handful of counts. This rearrangement joins TRBV10-3 to TRBJ1-5; 7 bases are a match to TRBD1. The CDR3 length is 13 residues. Germline values: CDR1 ENHRY, CDR2 SYGVKD. Germline trimming cut 11 bases from V and 0 bases from J; bases unmatched to any gene: 4. Here the CDR3 DNA reads TGTGCCGGGGGACAGAATAGCAATCAGCCCCAGCATTTT. This encodes CAGGQNSNQPQHF.